This passage covers 25 T cell receptor beta chains from one sample sequenced in a study of cytomegalovirus exposure and HLA in healthy donors. Primers included in the PCR were 60 Vbeta and 13 Jbeta primers. This table comes from immunoSEQ multiplex PCR, and its TCRdb copy is limited to in-frame clones, with some not included. Counted here are roughly 140,000 clones, nearly 80% occurring once; the ten biggest clones make up about 0.64%. The specimen was PBMCs. The receptors stem from a male donor in good health and CMV-seronegative.

The chain couples TRBV7-2 to TRBJ1-3; D ambiguous. The CDR3 spans 19 residues. Germline assignment: CDR1 SGHTA and CDR2 FQGNSA. V lost 1 base and J lost 2, with 21 bases in between. The CDR3 sequence is CASSLDGGLGPLPGNTIYF. CDR3 in DNA: TGTGCCAGCAGCTTAGATGGAGGACTCGGACCCTTGCCTGGAAACACCATATATTTT.

This chain links TRBV6-5 with TRBJ1-1; weak D call: TRBD1 (6 bases). Germline V gene data show CDR1 as MNHEY and CDR2 as SVGAGI. This CDR3 has 14 amino acids. The germline V and J ends were trimmed by 0 bases and 4 bases, with 9 bases remaining between them. The CDR3 loop reads CASSYSGHITEAFF. The DNA of the CDR3 is TGTGCCAGCAGTTACTCGGGACACATCACTGAAGCTTTCTTT.

This clone occurred once. The rearrangement uses TRBV14 and TRBJ2-3, with TRBD1 identical over 9 bases. Germline V CDR1 and CDR2: SGHDN, FVKESK. The CDR3 length is 15 residues. The trim removed 3 bases at V and 3 bases at J, leaving 4 bases unmatched. CDR3 nucleotides: TGTGCCAGCAGCCATATTGGACAGGGGACAGATACGCAGTATTTT. Amino acid sequence: CASSHIGQGTDTQYF.

This clone has a single count. J is TRBJ1-1 and V is TRBV4-1; 7 bases align to TRBD1. The CDR3 covers 14 residues. CDR1 and CDR2 from the germline V gene are MGHRA and YSYEKL. The ends lost 2 bases at V and 5 bases at J; junction bases unmatched: 5. CDR3 loop: CASSQQTGWTEAFF. The CDR3, as DNA: TGCGCCAGCAGCCAACAGACAGGGTGGACTGAAGCTTTCTTT.

The chain recombines TRBV7-3 with TRBJ2-7, with unresolved D. V lost 1 base and J 6 bases, leaving 4 bases between the germline ends. CDR1 SGHTA and CDR2 FQGTGA come from the germline V gene. CDR3 length equals 11 residues. The CDR3 spells CASSLRAEQYF. The DNA of the CDR3 is TGTGCCAGCAGCTTAAGAGCCGAGCAGTACTTC.

V is TRBV5-1 and J is TRBJ2-1, with 7 bases fitting TRBD1. CDR1 and CDR2 (germline): SGHRS, YFSETQ. V trimming: 4 bases; J trimming: 3 bases; junction bases outside the gene matches: 4. The CDR3 has 14 residues. The CDR3 loop is CASSRDRFYNEQFF. CDR3 nucleotide sequence: TGCGCCAGCAGCAGGGACAGATTCTACAATGAGCAGTTCTTC.

This clone was detected once. The chain has TRBV9 and TRBJ2-7; 7 bases agree with TRBD2. The CDR3 runs 15 residues. Germline CDR1 SGDLS, CDR2 YYNGEE. The J segment lost 3 bases and the V segment lost 0 bases, leaving 6 bases of the junction unmatched. The DNA of the CDR3 is TGTGCCAGCAGCGTAGAGACTAGCCGCAACTACGAGCAGTACTTC. Amino acids: CASSVETSRNYEQYF.

To note about this clone: One end of the junction fails to match germline, which may point to a read error. The genes are TRBV7-9 and TRBJ1-5, with D uncertain. Per germline, CDR1 SEHNR and CDR2 FQNEAQ (reference sequence). The CDR3 has 12 amino acids. The CDR3 region has the DNA TGTTCCAGCAGCTTATCAGGTCAGCCCCAGCATTTT. It translates to CSSSLSGQPQHF.

The genes are TRBV6-1 and TRBJ1-2; D uncertain. This CDR3 contains 15 residues. From germline, CDR1 is MNHNS and CDR2 SASEGT. V shed 1 base and J shed 3 bases, with 12 bases lying between them. The CDR3 reads CASSEGGQLYYGYTF. CDR3 DNA: TGTGCCAGCAGTGAAGGTGGGCAGCTTTACTATGGCTACACCTTC.

This chain joins TRBV27 and TRBJ2-7, with 8 nucleotides matching TRBD1. Germline loops: CDR1 MNHEY, CDR2 SMNVEV (reference sequence). The CDR3 length is 15 residues. The trim removed 8 bases at V and 3 bases at J, leaving 12 bases unmatched. The CDR3 spells CASSMKDRENYEQYF. The CDR3 DNA sequence: TGTGCCAGCTCCATGAAGGACAGGGAGAACTACGAGCAGTACTTC.

V is TRBV7-8 and J is TRBJ1-5; TRBD1 might be the D (5 bases). The V gene lost 1 base and the J gene lost 0 bases, with 13 bases spanning the gap. CDR1 is SGHVS and CDR2 is FQNEAQ in the germline V gene. The CDR3 contains 17 residues. In nucleotides, the CDR3 is TGTGCCAGCAGCTTAGACTCTACAGGTTATAGCAATCAGCCCCAGCATTTT. Its translation is CASSLDSTGYSNQPQHF.

Regarding this clone: Germline and junction disagree at one end, which may indicate a read error. This rearrangement joins TRBV5-1 to TRBJ1-4; no clear D. The CDR3 is 14 amino acids. Germline values: CDR1 SGHRS, CDR2 YFSETQ. The CDR3 sequence is CASSLGSGREKLFF. CDR3 bases: TGCGCCAGCAGTTTGGGCTCTGGTCGGGAAAAACTGTTTTTT.

The chain recombines TRBV5-4 with TRBJ2-2, with D unclear. The germline V gene has CDR1 SGHNT and CDR2 YYREEE (reference sequence). Trimming took 0 bases from V and 5 from J, leaving 5 bases between them. The CDR3 is 13 amino acids. The CDR3 nucleotides are TGTGCCAGCAGCTTGGAGCAAACCGGGGAGCTGTTTTTT. Its translation: CASSLEQTGELFF.

The chain joins TRBV27 to TRBJ1-2; TRBD1 agrees at 8 bases. This CDR3 is built from 12 residues. The V and J ends lost 6 bases and 7 bases, in that order; junction bases with no gene match: 4. Germline loops: CDR1 MNHEY, CDR2 SMNVEV (reference sequence). CDR3 region: CASSARGRGYTF. The CDR3 bases are TGTGCCAGCAGCGCCAGGGGGCGTGGCTACACCTTC.

This clone showed up just a few times. The chain links TRBV29-1 to TRBJ1-1; D remains unclear. The CDR3 loop spans 13 amino acids. Germline lookup yields CDR1 SQVTM and CDR2 ANQGSEA. The ends were cut back, 1 base at V and 4 bases at J, with 10 bases in the middle. CDR3 bases: TGCAGCGTTGAAGGGAGGGAAGGCACTGAAGCTTTCTTT. Protein product: CSVEGREGTEAFF. The full variable domain, rest sourced from reference TRBV29-1 and TRBJ1-1, is SAVISQKPSRDICQRGTSLTIQCQVDSQVTMMFWYRQQPGQSLTLIATANQGSEATYESGFVIDKFPISRPNLTFSTLTVSNMSPEDSSIYLCSVEGREGTEAFFGQGTRLTVV.

V and J are TRBV29-1 and TRBJ1-5; possible D gene TRBD1, 6 bases. V dropped 6 bases and J dropped 0 bases, with 9 bases sitting between them. CDR3 length: 13 amino acids. Germline V lookup: CDR1 SQVTM, CDR2 ANQGSEA. CDR3 sequence (DNA): TGCAGCGTACAGGGAAATAGCAATCAGCCCCAGCATTTT. It translates to CSVQGNSNQPQHF.

The chain has TRBV27 and TRBJ2-1, with 15 bases lining up with TRBD2. Unmatched junction bases numbered 8, after V lost 5 bases and J lost 6 bases. The germline V gene has CDR1 MNHEY and CDR2 SMNVEV (reference sequence). The CDR3 has 17 residues. The CDR3, as DNA: TGTGCCAGCAGTCCGAGGACTAGCGGGAGGGCCCGCAATGAGCAGTTCTTC. Protein sequence: CASSPRTSGRARNEQFF.

V usage is TRBV14 and J usage is TRBJ2-2; 7 positions agree with TRBD2. The V segment lost 0 bases and the J segment 2 bases; nucleotides outside the gene matches: 6. This CDR3 contains 17 residues. Per the germline V gene, CDR1 is SGHDN and CDR2 is FVKESK. The CDR3 nucleotides read TGTGCCAGCAGCCAAGAGGCTAGCGGTTTAAACACCGGGGAGCTGTTTTTT. Protein sequence: CASSQEASGLNTGELFF.

The rearrangement links TRBV5-5 to TRBJ1-2, with 9 positions matching TRBD1. With 4 bases clipped from V and 4 bases from J, the junction kept 2 bases outside the gene matches. The germline V gene has CDR1 SGHKS and CDR2 YYEKEE (reference sequence). The CDR3 sequence is 13 residues long. CDR3 bases: TGTGCCAGCAGCAGACAGGGGGTCTATGGCTACACCTTC. Translation gives CASSRQGVYGYTF. The full variable domain, with the rest looked up from reference TRBV5-5 and TRBJ1-2, is DAGVTQSPTHLIKTRGQQVTLRCSPISGHKSVSWYQQVLGQGPQFIFQYYEKEERGRGNFPDRFSARQFPNYSSELNVNALLLGDSALYLCASSRQGVYGYTFGSGTRLTVV.

This sequence joins TRBV5-4 and TRBJ1-1, with 9 bases identical to TRBD1. J gave up 5 bases and V 4 bases, and 9 bases lay outside the gene matches. CDR3 length equals 15 residues. The germline CDR1 and CDR2 sequences are SGHNT and YYREEE (reference sequence). CDR3 region: CASSRTGTGLTEAFF. The CDR3, as DNA: TGTGCCAGCAGCCGGACCGGGACAGGGCTGACTGAAGCTTTCTTT.

The J gene is TRBJ1-5, the V gene TRBV11-2; no definite D call. This CDR3 region has 13 residues. Per the germline V gene, CDR1 is SGHAT and CDR2 is FQNNGV. V was trimmed by 4 bases and J by 3 bases, leaving 7 bases between them. CDR3 in DNA: TGTGCCAGCAGCTCTAGCGTCAATCAGCCCCAGCATTTT. Translated: CASSSSVNQPQHF. Together with reference TRBV11-2 and TRBJ1-5, the CDR3 gives the full variable domain: EAGVAQSPRYKIIEKRQSVAFWCNPISGHATLYWYQQILGQGPKLLIQFQNNGVVDDSQLPKDRFSAERLKGVDSTLKIQPAKLEDSAVYLCASSSSVNQPQHFGDGTRLSIL.

The chain has TRBV19 and TRBJ1-4, with a possible D match to TRBD1 (5 bases). The CDR3 has 14 amino acids. Trimming shortened V by 5 bases and J by 7 bases, and 14 bases separated the two germline ends. Per the germline V gene, CDR1 is LNHDA and CDR2 is SQIVND (reference sequence). The CDR3 region is CASSLKGNSEKLFF. In DNA, the CDR3 is TGTGCCAGTAGTTTAAAGGGGAATAGTGAAAAACTGTTTTTT.

This clone appeared a few times. The genes are TRBV9 and TRBJ2-1; 16 bases map to TRBD2. The CDR3 is 16 residues long. The germline gives CDR1 SGDLS, CDR2 YYNGEE. V dropped 0 bases and J dropped 9; count of bases not matched to a gene: 3. CDR3 amino acids: CASSVAGTSGRGEQFF. In DNA form, the CDR3 reads TGTGCCAGCAGCGTAGCCGGGACTAGCGGGAGGGGTGAGCAGTTCTTC.

J is TRBJ2-2 and V is TRBV27; 10 nucleotides agree with TRBD2. V lost 5 bases to trimming and J lost 7 bases; unmatched junction nucleotides: 7. This CDR3 contains 15 residues. From germline, CDR1 is MNHEY and CDR2 SMNVEV (reference sequence). CDR3: CASSATSGKGGELFF. CDR3 DNA sequence: TGTGCCAGCAGTGCCACTAGCGGGAAAGGCGGGGAGCTGTTTTTT.

The chain is built from TRBV18 and TRBJ2-7; 8 bases are shared with TRBD2. The CDR3 runs to 15 residues. The junction had 3 bases not matched to a gene; V was cut back by 0 bases and J by 2 bases. The germline gives CDR1 KGHSH, CDR2 LQKENI. CDR3 region: CASSPPERGTYEQYF. Written as DNA, the CDR3 is TGTGCCAGCTCACCACCGGAGCGGGGGACCTACGAGCAGTACTTC.